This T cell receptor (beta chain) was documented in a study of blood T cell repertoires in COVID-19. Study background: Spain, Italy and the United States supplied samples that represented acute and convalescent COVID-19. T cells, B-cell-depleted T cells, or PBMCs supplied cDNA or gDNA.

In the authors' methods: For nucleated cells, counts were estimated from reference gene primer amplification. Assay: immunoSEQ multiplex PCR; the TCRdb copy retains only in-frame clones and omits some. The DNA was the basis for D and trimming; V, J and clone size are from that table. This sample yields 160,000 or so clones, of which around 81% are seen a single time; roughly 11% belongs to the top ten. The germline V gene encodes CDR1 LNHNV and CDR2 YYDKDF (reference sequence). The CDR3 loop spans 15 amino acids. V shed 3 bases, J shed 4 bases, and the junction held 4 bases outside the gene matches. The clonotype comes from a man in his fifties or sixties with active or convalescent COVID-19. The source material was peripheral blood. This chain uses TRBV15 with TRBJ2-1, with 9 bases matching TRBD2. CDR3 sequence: CATSRGLAGYNEQFF. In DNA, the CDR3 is TGTGCCACCAGCAGGGGACTAGCTGGTTACAATGAGCAGTTCTTC.